The source of this T cell receptor beta chain is a study of CD8 T cells in ankylosing spondylitis. Many counts were recorded for this clonotype. Its specificity is not known. General study points: There was reportedly significant enrichment of clones that were disease-linked in matched ankylosing spondylitis synovial fluid. Within peripheral blood, clones linked to disease were CD8+ and relatively rare. What seemed typical of ankylosing spondylitis blood was a TCR beta motif built from fewer than ten highly homologous variants.

The CDR3 totals 16 residues. The V end lost 0 bases, the J end lost 2 bases, and 14 bases lay between the germline ends. The germline CDR1 and CDR2 sequences are SGHVS and FNYEAQ. It was by quantitative 5'-RACE with molecular barcodes that TCR beta libraries were made. TCRdb reanalysed the 5' RACE reads using MiXCR and keeps one entry per CDR3 protein. The sample lists a few hundred thousand distinct CDR3 sequences, 7.3% occurring once. The sequence came from a male donor with ankylosing spondylitis. The sample consisted of blood, either unsorted or a sorted T cell fraction (not recorded which). The chain uses TRBV7-6 and TRBJ2-7; maybe TRBD2 (5 bases). CDR3 in amino acids: CASSLAFGLATYEQYF. CDR3 coding DNA: TGTGCCAGCAGCTTAGCGTTTGGTCTAGCAACCTACGAGCAGTACTTC.